One and the same sample provided the 25 T cell receptor beta chains below, sequenced in a study of blood T cell repertoires in COVID-19. The repertoire was sequenced with immunoSEQ multiplex PCR; TCRdb's copy has only in-frame clones and lacks some. The sample carries approximately 330,000 clones, 80% to 90% recorded once. The specimen was PBMCs or T cells enriched from blood (not recorded which). The origin of the receptors is a woman in her thirties or forties with acute COVID-19.

The rearrangement links TRBV5-1 to TRBJ1-1; 8 bases fit TRBD1. The V segment lost 4 bases and the J segment 4 bases; nucleotides outside the gene matches: 9. CDR3 length: 15 residues. Looked up from germline, CDR1 is SGHRS and CDR2 is YFSETQ. CDR3 DNA: TGCGCCAGCAGCAACGGACAGGGAGATAGCACTGAAGCTTTCTTT. Translating gives CASSNGQGDSTEAFF.

V usage is TRBV7-2 and J usage is TRBJ2-7, with D possibly being TRBD2 (5 bases). The CDR3 spans 15 residues. Germline V CDR1 and CDR2: SGHTA, FQGNSA. Trimming shortened V by 4 bases and J by 6 bases, and 19 bases separated the two germline ends. The CDR3 sequence: CASSSSPPLVGEQYF. CDR3 nucleotides: TGTGCCAGCAGCTCTAGCCCCCCTTTGGTTGGCGAGCAGTACTTC.

The chain combines TRBV28 with TRBJ2-6; no clear D gene. The CDR3 spans 19 residues. Germline V lookup: CDR1 MDHEN, CDR2 SYDVKM. V lost 4 bases, J lost 3 bases, and 22 bases lay in between. CDR3 protein: CASSSGWRTTALGANVLTF. CDR3 nucleotides: TGTGCCAGCAGTTCAGGCTGGCGTACAACAGCCCTTGGGGCCAACGTCCTGACTTTC.

The chain is built from TRBV7-9 and TRBJ1-4; TRBD1 matches 9 bases. V lost 5 bases and J lost 5; bases outside the gene matches: 6. Germline loops: CDR1 SEHNR, CDR2 FQNEAQ (reference sequence). The CDR3 runs to 15 residues. This chain's CDR3 is CASSVRQGVNEKLFF. Here the CDR3 DNA reads TGTGCCAGCAGCGTAAGACAGGGGGTGAATGAAAAACTGTTTTTT.

The CDR3: CASSEAGVDRYNEQFF. CDR3 bases: TGTGCCAGCAGTGAAGCAGGGGTGGATCGGTACAATGAGCAGTTCTTC. The chain carries TRBV6-1 and TRBJ2-1, with D possibly TRBD1 on 5 matching bases. V was shortened by 0 bases and J by 4 bases, with 13 bases between the two germline ends. Germline CDR1 reads MNHNS; CDR2 reads SASEGT. This CDR3 is built from 16 residues.

Regarding this clone: Other DNA sequences in this specimen translate into the identical CDR3. The chain carries TRBV3-1 (or the pseudogene TRBV3-2) and TRBJ1-2; a weak D match, TRBD1 (5 bases). Germline assignment: CDR1 LGHDT and CDR2 YNNKEL (reference sequence). V was shortened by 0 bases and J by 7 bases, with 6 bases between the two germline ends. This CDR3 contains 12 residues. CDR3 nucleotides: TGTGCCAGCAGCCAAGAGGGGGGTGGCTACACCTTC. It is translated as CASSQEGGGYTF.

The chain couples TRBV28 to TRBJ1-1, with 8 bases identical to TRBD1. V gave up 7 bases and J gave up 4 bases; unmatched junction bases: 2. This CDR3 contains 12 residues. Per the germline V gene, CDR1 is MDHEN and CDR2 is SYDVKM. In nucleotides, the CDR3 is TGTGCCAGCAAAACAGGGGGCACTGAAGCTTTCTTT. Translation: CASKTGGTEAFF.

The chain uses TRBV7-9 and TRBJ1-3, with D perhaps TRBD1 (5 bases). Trimming left V 2 bases short and J 9 bases short, with 14 bases between. The CDR3 length is 14 residues. From germline, CDR1 is SEHNR and CDR2 FQNEAQ (reference sequence). The CDR3 DNA follows: TGTGCCAGCAGCTTACAGGGTCTAGTGGGCACCATATATTTT. Translation gives CASSLQGLVGTIYF. The full variable domain, rest sourced from reference TRBV7-9 and TRBJ1-3, is DTGVSQNPRHKITKRGQNVTFRCDPISEHNRLYWYRQTLGQGPEFLTYFQNEAQLEKSRLLSDRFSAERPKGSFSTLEIQRTEQGDSAMYLCASSLQGLVGTIYFGEGSWLTVV.

The chain is built from TRBV24-1 and TRBJ2-2; TRBD1 agrees at 8 bases. There are 16 residues in the CDR3. Germline V CDR1 and CDR2: KGHDR, SFDVKD. The V and J ends lost 3 bases and 6 bases, in that order; junction bases with no gene match: 8. For the CDR3, the DNA is TGTGCCACCAGTGATCCCGGACAGGGAGGTGCCGGGGAGCTGTTTTTT. This translates into CATSDPGQGGAGELFF.

V is TRBV9 and J is TRBJ2-7; 10 positions match TRBD1. Germline values: CDR1 SGDLS, CDR2 YYNGEE. This CDR3 is built from 14 residues. V dropped 2 bases and J dropped 5; count of bases not matched to a gene: 4. Here the CDR3 reads CASSVRDRGHEQYF. DNA of the CDR3: TGTGCCAGCAGCGTCCGGGACAGGGGCCACGAGCAGTACTTC.

This chain uses TRBV18 with TRBJ1-2; 9 nucleotides line up with TRBD1. The CDR3 contains 13 residues. With 5 bases clipped from V and 6 bases from J, the junction kept 4 bases outside the gene matches. The germline gives CDR1 KGHSH, CDR2 LQKENI. CDR3 amino acids: CASSETGGDGYTF. The CDR3 region has the DNA TGTGCCAGCTCAGAGACAGGGGGTGATGGCTACACCTTC.

V usage is TRBV19 and J usage is TRBJ2-6; D remains unclear. The CDR3 spans 17 residues. Trimming removed 9 bases from V and 4 bases from J, with 22 bases in between. Looked up from germline, CDR1 is LNHDA and CDR2 is SQIVND (reference sequence). Here the CDR3 reads CASSPTHRFSGANVLTF. Written as DNA, the CDR3 is TGTGCCAGCTCACCCACTCACCGGTTTTCGGGGGCCAACGTCCTGACTTTC.

This chain joins TRBV5-1 and TRBJ2-5; TRBD1 matches at 8 bases. The CDR3 spans 15 residues. Trimming cost V 4 bases and J 5 bases; bases outside gene matches: 10. The V gene's germline CDR1 is SGHRS and CDR2 YFSETQ. For the CDR3, the DNA is TGCGCCAGCAGCCCCACGGGACAGGCCTCGGAGACCCAGTACTTC. It codes for CASSPTGQASETQYF.

The chain employs TRBV6-1 and TRBJ2-7; D is perhaps TRBD1 (5 bases). Germline values: CDR1 MNHNS, CDR2 SASEGT. Trimming cost V 1 base and J 6 bases, with 10 bases left between them. This CDR3 is 13 amino acids long. The CDR3 sequence is CASSEGTRGEQYF. The CDR3 nucleotides read TGTGCCAGCAGTGAAGGGACACGCGGCGAGCAGTACTTC.

J is TRBJ2-1 and V is TRBV5-1; 9 bases fit TRBD1. Germline CDR1 SGHRS, CDR2 YFSETQ. J gave up 4 bases and V 2 bases, and 7 bases lay outside the gene matches. The CDR3 length is 16 residues. CDR3 coding DNA: TGCGCCAGCAGCTTCGGGGGACAGGGTAAATACAATGAGCAGTTCTTC. Encoded protein: CASSFGGQGKYNEQFF.

This chain connects TRBV11-3 to TRBJ2-1, with 7 bases aligning to TRBD2. This CDR3 comprises 16 residues. Germline values: CDR1 SGHNT, CDR2 YENEEA. The V gene end was trimmed by 0 bases and the J gene end by 9 bases; junction bases not matched to a gene: 11. This CDR3 reads CASSLDAGLGLREQFF. DNA of the CDR3: TGTGCCAGCAGCTTAGACGCAGGACTAGGCTTACGTGAGCAGTTCTTC. Combining the CDR3 with reference TRBV11-3 and TRBJ2-1 gives the whole variable domain EAGVVQSPRYKIIEKKQPVAFWCNPISGHNTLYWYLQNLGQGPELLIRYENEEAVDDSQLPKDRFSAERLKGVDSTLKIQPAELGDSAVYLCASSLDAGLGLREQFFGPGTRLTVL.

A few counts support this clone. This sequence joins TRBV6-1 and TRBJ2-7; D not resolved. Between the trimmed V and J ends, which lost 3 bases and 0 bases, there was a span of 6 bases. CDR1 is MNHNS, CDR2 SASEGT, per germline. The CDR3 consists of 13 residues. CDR3 in amino acids: CASSEYSSYEQYF. The CDR3 bases are TGTGCCAGCAGTGAGTACAGCTCCTACGAGCAGTACTTC.

The J gene is TRBJ2-7, the V gene TRBV19, with 7 bases lining up with TRBD1. The V segment lost 7 bases and the J segment 2 bases; nucleotides outside the gene matches: 8. CDR1 LNHDA and CDR2 SQIVND come from the germline V gene (reference sequence). This CDR3 comprises 14 residues. The DNA of the CDR3 is TGTGCCAGTACTCCGGGACAGTTTCCCTACGAGCAGTACTTC. It translates to CASTPGQFPYEQYF.

The rearrangement uses TRBV11-1 and TRBJ2-1, with TRBD1 matching 7 bases. Looked up from germline, CDR1 is SGHAT and CDR2 is FQDESV (reference sequence). Losses at the gene ends were 5 bases for V and 3 bases for J; bases not matched to a gene: 7. The CDR3 sequence is 15 residues long. The CDR3 loop is CASSRTGTDYNEQFF. CDR3 DNA: TGTGCCAGCAGCCGCACCGGGACAGACTACAATGAGCAGTTCTTC.

The rearrangement links TRBV6-2 or TRBV6-3 to TRBJ1-1, with 7 bases lining up with TRBD1. CDR3 length: 16 amino acids. V shed 6 bases and J 1 base; nucleotides not matched to a gene: 11. CDR1 is MNHEY and CDR2 is SVGEGT in the germline V gene. CDR3 region: CASSLPPGTANTEAFF. The CDR3 DNA reads TGTGCCAGCAGCCTACCCCCCGGGACAGCGAACACTGAAGCTTTCTTT.

The CDR3 DNA follows: TGTGCCAGCAGCTCAGGGGGCGAATCTGCTGGGGCCAACGTCCTGACTTTC. Translating it yields CASSSGGESAGANVLTF. V is TRBV7-8 and J is TRBJ2-6, with 8 bases lining up with TRBD1. The germline CDR1 and CDR2 sequences are SGHVS and FQNEAQ. J was trimmed by 2 bases and V by 4 bases; bases with no gene match: 7. The CDR3 consists of 17 residues.

This chain uses TRBV19 with TRBJ1-2; D is perhaps TRBD1 (5 bases). Germline values: CDR1 LNHDA, CDR2 SQIVND (reference sequence). The CDR3 spans 15 residues. The V gene lost 3 bases and the J gene lost 6 bases, with 17 bases spanning the gap. The CDR3 sequence is CASSMVAGKGNGYTF. The CDR3 DNA sequence: TGTGCCAGTAGTATGGTGGCAGGGAAAGGAAATGGCTACACCTTC.

The rearrangement uses TRBV12-5 and TRBJ2-3; D is possibly TRBD1 (6 bases). Trimming took off 7 bases at V and 1 base at J, with 12 bases between the two ends. The CDR3 runs to 14 residues. Germline lookup yields CDR1 LGHNT and CDR2 FRNRAP. In nucleotides, the CDR3 is TGTGCTAGTGATCTACAGGGAGGCACAGATACGCAGTATTTT. It is translated as CASDLQGGTDTQYF.

The chain carries TRBV7-2 and TRBJ1-6; D remains unclear. The CDR3 extends over 14 amino acids. V lost 5 bases, J lost 8 bases, and 13 bases lay in between. Germline V gene lookup returns CDR1 SGHTA and CDR2 FQGNSA. The CDR3 DNA reads TGTGCCAGCAGCCTCCAAAGAGAGGATTCACCCCTCCACTTT. It specifies CASSLQREDSPLHF.

This chain uses TRBV28 with TRBJ2-3; TRBD2 matches 11 bases. The CDR3 contains 17 residues. The trim removed 2 bases at V and 2 bases at J, leaving 6 bases unmatched. Germline V lookup: CDR1 MDHEN, CDR2 SYDVKM. Here the CDR3 DNA reads TGTGCCAGCAGTTTACTCCCGACTAGCGGGAACACAGATACGCAGTATTTT. Translation gives CASSLLPTSGNTDTQYF.